This entry concerns a single TCR beta chain. Its target is unknown. This record comes from a study of post-analysis software for immune sequencing data. Study-level information: Relapsing-remitting, secondary progressive and progressive-relapsing forms of multiple sclerosis all featured among disease courses. General study results and limits: F measure clustering grouped samples strongly by preparation batch. Controls' normalized Chao1 diversity significantly exceeded that of multiple sclerosis patients.

TCR beta cDNA libraries had unique molecular identifiers. In TCRdb, the PCR reads were re-called with MiXCR into one record per CDR3 protein. The sample has about 680,000 distinct CDR3 sequences; 59% are singletons. Specimen: blood. The clonotype comes from a girl under 10 years old with multiple sclerosis.

This CDR3 is CAIRNRDRGDNEQFF. The CDR3 DNA sequence: TGTGCCATCAGGAACCGGGACAGGGGGGACAATGAGCAGTTCTTC. The chain combines TRBV10-3 with TRBJ2-1, with 11 bases identical to TRBD1. Per the germline V gene, CDR1 is ENHRY and CDR2 is SYGVKD. The trim removed 6 bases at V and 5 bases at J, leaving 6 bases unmatched. The CDR3 runs to 15 residues.